The clone carrying this T cell receptor beta chain was seen at least ten times. No antigen is known for it. The sample comes from a study of molecular identifiers for immune sequencing clone quantification. Whole-study findings and limits: Beyond 20 RNA copies, clones held over 99% of effector molecules, compared with under 1% in naive cells.

Trimming cost V 1 base and J 5 bases, with 10 bases left between them. Germline-derived CDR1 and CDR2 are SGHRS and YFSETQ. The CDR3 runs to 13 residues. One entry per CDR3 protein results from TCRdb running MiXCR on the PCR reads. The sample carries about 640,000 distinct CDR3 sequences, around 20% recorded once. Sequenced sample: naive CD8+ T cells from blood, with Jurkat cell RNA spiked in. Subset in this sample: FACS-sorted CD8+CD4-CCR7+CD45RA+ naive T cells. The chain joins TRBV5-1 to TRBJ2-7, with D uncertain. This sequence was found in a human donor in good health. Some libraries in this study had Jurkat cell RNA spiked in. The CDR3 spells CASSLPGLDEQYF. The CDR3 coding sequence is TGCGCCAGCAGCTTGCCAGGTTTGGACGAGCAGTACTTC.